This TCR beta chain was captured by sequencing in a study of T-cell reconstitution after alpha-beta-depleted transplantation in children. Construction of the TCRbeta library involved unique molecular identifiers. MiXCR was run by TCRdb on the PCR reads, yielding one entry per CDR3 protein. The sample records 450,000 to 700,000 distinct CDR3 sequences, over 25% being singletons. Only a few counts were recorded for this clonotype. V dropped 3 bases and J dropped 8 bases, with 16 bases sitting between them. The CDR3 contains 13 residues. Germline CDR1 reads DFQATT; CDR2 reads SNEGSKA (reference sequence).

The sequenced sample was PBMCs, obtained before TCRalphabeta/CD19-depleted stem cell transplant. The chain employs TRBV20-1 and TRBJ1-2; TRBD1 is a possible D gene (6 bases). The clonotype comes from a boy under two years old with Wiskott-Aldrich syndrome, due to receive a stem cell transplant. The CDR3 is CSARRDTGSGYTF. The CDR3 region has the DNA TGCAGTGCTAGGAGGGACACAGGGTCCGGCTACACCTTC.